This TCR beta chain was identified in a study of T cell responses to AZD1222 COVID-19 vaccine. Broader study findings: Just six or seven AZD1222 recipients tested seropositive at baseline. Donor demographics were predominantly white British with a female majority; clonal diversity may be underestimated. As reported, nearly half of all spike-specific TCRs target variant regions that are unmutated.

Notes on this clone: The antigen is unknown.

Here immunoSEQ multiplex PCR was the method, and the copy in TCRdb shows in-frame clones only, minus some. The sample carries fewer than 200,000 clones, over 80% recorded once. The origin of this receptor is an adult who received the MenACWY meningococcal vaccine as a control. This specimen was peripheral blood, taken 28 days after the second dose of the MenACWY control vaccine.

CDR3 amino acids: CSARGGYEQYF. The CDR3 DNA reads TGCAGTGCTAGAGGGGGATACGAGCAGTACTTC. The V call is TRBV20-1, the J call TRBJ2-7; D is uncertain. This CDR3 region has 11 residues. V dropped 1 base and J dropped 4 bases, with 5 bases sitting between them. CDR1 DFQATT and CDR2 SNEGSKA come from the germline V gene (reference sequence).